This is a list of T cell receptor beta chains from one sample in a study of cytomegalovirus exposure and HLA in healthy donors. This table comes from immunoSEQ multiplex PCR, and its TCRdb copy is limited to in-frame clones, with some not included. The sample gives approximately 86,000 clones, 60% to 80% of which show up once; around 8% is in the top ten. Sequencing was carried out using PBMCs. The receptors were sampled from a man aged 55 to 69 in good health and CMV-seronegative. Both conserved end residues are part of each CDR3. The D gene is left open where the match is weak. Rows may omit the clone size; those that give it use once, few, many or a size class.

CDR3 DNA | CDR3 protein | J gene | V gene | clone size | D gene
TGTGCCAGCTCACCAAGAGTCGCGGGACTAGCGGGAGAGCTCTACGAGCAGTACTTC | CASSPRVAGLAGELYEQYF | TRBJ2-7 | TRBV18 | . | TRBD2
TGCAGCGTTGGTGGGGGCTCGAGAAATGAGCAGTTCTTC | CSVGGGSRNEQFF | TRBJ2-1 | TRBV29-1 | . | .
TGTGCCAGCAGCTTAGGGCCGTTTGGTGAGCAGTACTTC | CASSLGPFGEQYF | TRBJ2-7 | TRBV11-3 | . | .
TGTGCCAGTAATGTTGACAGGGATCAGCCCCAGCATTTT | CASNVDRDQPQHF | TRBJ1-5 | TRBV19 | once | TRBD1
TGTGCCAGCAGTGAAGCGCGGAATACGCAGTATTTT | CASSEARNTQYF | TRBJ2-3 | TRBV2 | . | .
TGCGCCAGCAGTCGGGGGGGCACAGATACGCAGTATTTT | CASSRGGTDTQYF | TRBJ2-3 | TRBV10-2 | . | TRBD2
TGTGCCAGCAGCTTAGGGCTAGCGCGCGAGCAGTACTTC | CASSLGLAREQYF | TRBJ2-7 | TRBV7-6 | . | .
TGTGCCACCAGCAGAGGGGGTTCTAGCGGGGCCGGAGATACGCAGTATTTT | CATSRGGSSGAGDTQYF | TRBJ2-3 | TRBV15 | . | TRBD2
TGTGCCAGCAGTGATGTGGGGGCATATGGGCCCCAGCATTTT | CASSDVGAYGPQHF | TRBJ1-5 | TRBV6-1 | few | .
TGTGCCAGCAGTTTATCGATCGCGGGGGGGCACAATGAGCAGTTCTTC | CASSLSIAGGHNEQFF | TRBJ2-1 | TRBV27 | . | TRBD2
TGTGCCAGCTCACCAAAGGCGGGAGACGATGAGCAGTTCTTC | CASSPKAGDDEQFF | TRBJ2-1 | TRBV18 | . | TRBD2
TGTGCCAGCACCCCTGGGGACAGGGTATCGCATTTT | CASTPGDRVSHF | TRBJ1-5 | TRBV2 | . | TRBD1